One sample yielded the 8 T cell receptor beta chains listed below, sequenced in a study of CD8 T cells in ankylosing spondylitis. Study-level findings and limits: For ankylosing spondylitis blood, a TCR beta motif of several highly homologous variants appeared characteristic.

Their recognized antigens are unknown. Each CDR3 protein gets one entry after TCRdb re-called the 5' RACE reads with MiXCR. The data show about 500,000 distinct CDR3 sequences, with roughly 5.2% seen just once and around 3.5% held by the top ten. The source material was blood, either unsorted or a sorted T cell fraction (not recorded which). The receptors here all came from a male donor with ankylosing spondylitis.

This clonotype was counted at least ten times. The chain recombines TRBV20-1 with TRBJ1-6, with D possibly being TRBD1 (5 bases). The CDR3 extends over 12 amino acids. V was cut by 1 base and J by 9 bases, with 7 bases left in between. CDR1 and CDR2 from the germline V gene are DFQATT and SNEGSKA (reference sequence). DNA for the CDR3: TGCAGTGCTAGAGCAGACAGTTCACCCCTCCACTTT. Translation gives CSARADSSPLHF.

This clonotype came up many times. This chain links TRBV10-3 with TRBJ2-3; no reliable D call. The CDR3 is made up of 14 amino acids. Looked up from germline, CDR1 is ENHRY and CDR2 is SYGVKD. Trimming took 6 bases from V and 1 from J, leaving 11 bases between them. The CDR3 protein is CAIRARTGTDTQYF. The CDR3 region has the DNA TGTGCCATCAGGGCTAGAACGGGCACAGATACGCAGTATTTT.

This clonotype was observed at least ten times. CDR3 protein: CASSARLSSYEQYF. The CDR3 bases are TGTGCCAGCAGTGCAAGACTGAGCTCCTACGAGCAGTACTTC. This rearrangement joins TRBV25-1 to TRBJ2-7; D uncertain. CDR3 length: 14 residues. V lost 4 bases to trimming and J lost 0 bases, with 10 bases between them. Germline assignment: CDR1 MGHDK and CDR2 SYGVNS.

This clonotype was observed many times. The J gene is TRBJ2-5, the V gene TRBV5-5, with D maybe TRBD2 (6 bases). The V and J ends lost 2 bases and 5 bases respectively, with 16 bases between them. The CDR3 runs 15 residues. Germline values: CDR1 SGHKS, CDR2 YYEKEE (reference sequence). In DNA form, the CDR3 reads TGTGCCAGCAGCTTCCTAGCGAACGCGATCGAGACCCAGTACTTC. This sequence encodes CASSFLANAIETQYF.

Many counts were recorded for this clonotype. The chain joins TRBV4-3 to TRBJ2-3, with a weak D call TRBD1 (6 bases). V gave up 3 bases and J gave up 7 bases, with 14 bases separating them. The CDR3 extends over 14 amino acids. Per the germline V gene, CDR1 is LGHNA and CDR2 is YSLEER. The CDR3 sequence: CASSQEQGSYTQYF. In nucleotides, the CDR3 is TGCGCCAGCAGCCAGGAACAGGGATCCTATACGCAGTATTTT.

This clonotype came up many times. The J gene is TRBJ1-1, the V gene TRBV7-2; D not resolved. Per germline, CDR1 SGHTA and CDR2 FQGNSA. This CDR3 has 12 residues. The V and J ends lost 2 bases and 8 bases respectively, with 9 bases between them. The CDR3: CASSLWGREAFF. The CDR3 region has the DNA TGTGCCAGCAGCTTATGGGGTAGGGAAGCTTTCTTT.

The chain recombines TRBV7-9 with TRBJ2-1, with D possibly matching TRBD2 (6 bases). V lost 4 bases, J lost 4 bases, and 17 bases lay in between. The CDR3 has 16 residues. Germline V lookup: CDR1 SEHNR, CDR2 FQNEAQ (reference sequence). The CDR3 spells CASSYTAGTEYNEQFF. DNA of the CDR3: TGTGCCAGCAGCTACACCGCGGGGACTGAATACAATGAGCAGTTCTTC.

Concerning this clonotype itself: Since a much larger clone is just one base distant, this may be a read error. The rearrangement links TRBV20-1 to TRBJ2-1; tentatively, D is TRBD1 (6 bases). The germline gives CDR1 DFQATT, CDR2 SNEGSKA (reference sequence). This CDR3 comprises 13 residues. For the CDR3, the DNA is TGCACTGCCCGACAGGATTCCTACAATGAGCAGTTCTTC. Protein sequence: CTARQDSYNEQFF.